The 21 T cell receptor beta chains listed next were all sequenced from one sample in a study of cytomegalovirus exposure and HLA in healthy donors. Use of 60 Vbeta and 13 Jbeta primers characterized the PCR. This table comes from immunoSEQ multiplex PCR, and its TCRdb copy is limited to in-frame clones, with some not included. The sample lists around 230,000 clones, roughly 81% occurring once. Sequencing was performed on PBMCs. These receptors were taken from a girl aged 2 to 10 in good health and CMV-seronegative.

The CDR3 sequence: CAISIVQGEKLFF. The DNA of the CDR3 is TGTGCCATCAGTATCGTACAGGGGGAAAAACTGTTTTTT. The chain uses TRBV10-3 and TRBJ1-4, with 7 bases matching TRBD1. The CDR3 totals 13 residues. The V gene's germline CDR1 is ENHRY and CDR2 SYGVKD. J lost 8 bases, V lost 5 bases, and 5 bases had no gene match.

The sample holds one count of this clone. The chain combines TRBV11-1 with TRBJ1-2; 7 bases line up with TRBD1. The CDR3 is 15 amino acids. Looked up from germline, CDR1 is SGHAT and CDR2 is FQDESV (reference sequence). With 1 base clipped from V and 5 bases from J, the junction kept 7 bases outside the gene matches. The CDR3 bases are TGTGCCAGCAGCTTAGAGAACAGGGGTTTGTATGGCTACACCTTC. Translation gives CASSLENRGLYGYTF.

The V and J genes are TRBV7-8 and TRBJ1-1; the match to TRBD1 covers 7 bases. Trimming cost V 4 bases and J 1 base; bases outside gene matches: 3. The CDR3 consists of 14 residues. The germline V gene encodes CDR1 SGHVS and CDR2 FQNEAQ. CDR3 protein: CASSSYRGNTEAFF. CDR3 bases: TGTGCCAGCAGCTCGTACAGGGGGAACACTGAAGCTTTCTTT.

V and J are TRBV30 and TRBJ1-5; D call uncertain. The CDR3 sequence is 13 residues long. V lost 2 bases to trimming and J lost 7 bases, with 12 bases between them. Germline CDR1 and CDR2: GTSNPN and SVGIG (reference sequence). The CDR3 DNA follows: TGTGCCTGGAGTACGAGGGCAGAGCAGCCCCAGCATTTT. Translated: CAWSTRAEQPQHF.

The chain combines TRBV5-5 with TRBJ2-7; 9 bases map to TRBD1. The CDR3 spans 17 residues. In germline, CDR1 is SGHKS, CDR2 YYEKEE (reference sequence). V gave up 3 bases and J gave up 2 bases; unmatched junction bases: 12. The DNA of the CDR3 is TGTGCCAGCAGCTATATCGTCCCGGGACAGGGTACCTACGAGCAGTACTTC. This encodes CASSYIVPGQGTYEQYF.

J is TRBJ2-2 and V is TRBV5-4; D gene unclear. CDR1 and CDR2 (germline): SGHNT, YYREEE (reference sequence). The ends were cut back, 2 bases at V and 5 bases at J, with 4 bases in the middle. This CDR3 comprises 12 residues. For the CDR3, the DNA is TGTGCCAGCAGCTTCCCGACCGGGGAGCTGTTTTTT. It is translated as CASSFPTGELFF.

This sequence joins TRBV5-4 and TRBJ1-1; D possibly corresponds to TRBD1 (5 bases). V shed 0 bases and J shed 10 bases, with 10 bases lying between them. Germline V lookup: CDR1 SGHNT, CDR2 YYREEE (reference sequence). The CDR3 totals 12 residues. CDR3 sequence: CASSLAGEGAFF. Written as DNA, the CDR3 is TGTGCCAGCAGCTTGGCGGGGGAAGGAGCTTTCTTT.

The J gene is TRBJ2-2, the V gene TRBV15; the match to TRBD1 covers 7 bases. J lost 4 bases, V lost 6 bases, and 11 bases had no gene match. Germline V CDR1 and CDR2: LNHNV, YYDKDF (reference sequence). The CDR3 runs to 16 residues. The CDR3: CATRRPKGAGTGELFF. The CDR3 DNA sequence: TGTGCCACCAGGAGACCAAAGGGGGCCGGCACCGGGGAGCTGTTTTTT.

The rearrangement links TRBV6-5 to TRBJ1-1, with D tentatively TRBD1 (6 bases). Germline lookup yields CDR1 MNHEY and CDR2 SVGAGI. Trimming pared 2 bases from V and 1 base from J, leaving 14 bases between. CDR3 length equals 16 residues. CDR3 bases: TGTGCCAGCAGTTACCGCACAGGGTGGGGGAACACTGAAGCTTTCTTT. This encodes CASSYRTGWGNTEAFF.

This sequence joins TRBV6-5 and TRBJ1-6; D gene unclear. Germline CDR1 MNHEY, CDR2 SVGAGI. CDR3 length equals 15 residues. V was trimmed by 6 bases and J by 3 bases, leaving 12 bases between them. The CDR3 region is CASSLRQFYNSPLHF. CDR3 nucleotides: TGTGCCAGCAGCCTACGCCAATTCTATAATTCACCCCTCCACTTT.

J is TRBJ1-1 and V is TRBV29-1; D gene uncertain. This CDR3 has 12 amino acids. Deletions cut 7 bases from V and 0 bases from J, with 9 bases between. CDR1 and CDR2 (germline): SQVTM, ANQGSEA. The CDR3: CSAHGVNTEAFF. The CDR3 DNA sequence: TGCAGCGCTCACGGGGTGAACACTGAAGCTTTCTTT.

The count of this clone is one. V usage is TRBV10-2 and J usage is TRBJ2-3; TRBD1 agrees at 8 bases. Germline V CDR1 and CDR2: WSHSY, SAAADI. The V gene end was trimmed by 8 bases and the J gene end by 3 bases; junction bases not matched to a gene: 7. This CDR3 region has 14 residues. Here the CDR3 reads CASAQGAGTDTQYF. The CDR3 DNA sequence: TGCGCCAGCGCGCAGGGGGCGGGTACAGATACGCAGTATTTT.

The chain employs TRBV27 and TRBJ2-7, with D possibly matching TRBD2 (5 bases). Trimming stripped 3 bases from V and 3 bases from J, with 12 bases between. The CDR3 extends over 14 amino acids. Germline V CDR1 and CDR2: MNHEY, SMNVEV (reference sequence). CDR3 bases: TGTGCCAGCAGTTTGATTTCGGGGTACTACGAGCAGTACTTC. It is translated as CASSLISGYYEQYF.

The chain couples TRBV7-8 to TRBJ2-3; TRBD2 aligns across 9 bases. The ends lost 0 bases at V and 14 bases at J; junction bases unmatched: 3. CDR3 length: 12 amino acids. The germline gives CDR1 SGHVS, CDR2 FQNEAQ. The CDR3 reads CASSLAGTSPYF. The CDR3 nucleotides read TGTGCCAGCAGCTTAGCCGGGACTAGCCCGTATTTT.

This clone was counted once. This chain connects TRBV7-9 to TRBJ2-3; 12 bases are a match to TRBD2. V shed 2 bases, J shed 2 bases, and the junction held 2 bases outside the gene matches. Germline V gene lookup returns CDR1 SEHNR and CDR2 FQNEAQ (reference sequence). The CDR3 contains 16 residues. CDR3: CASSLRLAGVTDTQYF. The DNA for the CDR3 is TGTGCCAGCAGCTTAAGACTAGCGGGAGTCACAGATACGCAGTATTTT.

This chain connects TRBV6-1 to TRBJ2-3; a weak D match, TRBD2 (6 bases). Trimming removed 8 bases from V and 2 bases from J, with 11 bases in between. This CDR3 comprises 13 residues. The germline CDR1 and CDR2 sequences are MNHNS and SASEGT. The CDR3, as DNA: TGTGCCAGCCAAAGGACTATCACAGATACGCAGTATTTT. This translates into CASQRTITDTQYF.

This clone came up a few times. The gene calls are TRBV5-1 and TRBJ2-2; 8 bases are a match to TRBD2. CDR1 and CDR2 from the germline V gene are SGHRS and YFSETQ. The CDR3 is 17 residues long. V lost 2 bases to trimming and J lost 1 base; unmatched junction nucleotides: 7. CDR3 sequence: CASSFYFAGGNTGELFF. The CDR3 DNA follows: TGCGCCAGCAGCTTTTACTTCGCGGGAGGGAACACCGGGGAGCTGTTTTTT.

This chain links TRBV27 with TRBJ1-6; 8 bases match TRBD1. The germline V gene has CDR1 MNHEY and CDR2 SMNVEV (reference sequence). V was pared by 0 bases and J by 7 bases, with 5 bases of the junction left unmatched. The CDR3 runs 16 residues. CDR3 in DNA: TGTGCCAGCAGTTTATCAAGACAGGGGACCAATTCACCCCTCCACTTT. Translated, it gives CASSLSRQGTNSPLHF.

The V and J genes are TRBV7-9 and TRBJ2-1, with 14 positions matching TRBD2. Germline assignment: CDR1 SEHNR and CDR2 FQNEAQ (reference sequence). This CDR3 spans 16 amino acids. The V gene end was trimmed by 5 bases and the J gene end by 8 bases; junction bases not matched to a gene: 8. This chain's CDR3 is CASSPGLAGAGDEQFF. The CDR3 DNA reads TGTGCCAGCAGCCCGGGACTAGCGGGAGCCGGGGATGAGCAGTTCTTC.

CDR3 protein: CSVDRGPGSYNEQFF. Written as DNA, the CDR3 is TGCAGCGTTGATCGTGGGCCTGGGTCCTACAATGAGCAGTTCTTC. The rearrangement joins TRBV29-1 to TRBJ2-1; no clear D gene. Trimming took off 3 bases at V and 1 base at J, with 13 bases between the two ends. The CDR3 loop spans 15 amino acids. Germline V gene lookup returns CDR1 SQVTM and CDR2 ANQGSEA.

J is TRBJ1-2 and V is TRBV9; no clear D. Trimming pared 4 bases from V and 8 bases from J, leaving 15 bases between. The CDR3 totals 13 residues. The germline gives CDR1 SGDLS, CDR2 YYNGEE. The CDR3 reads CASSPPVNWGYTF. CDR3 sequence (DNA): TGTGCCAGCAGCCCCCCAGTCAATTGGGGCTACACCTTC.